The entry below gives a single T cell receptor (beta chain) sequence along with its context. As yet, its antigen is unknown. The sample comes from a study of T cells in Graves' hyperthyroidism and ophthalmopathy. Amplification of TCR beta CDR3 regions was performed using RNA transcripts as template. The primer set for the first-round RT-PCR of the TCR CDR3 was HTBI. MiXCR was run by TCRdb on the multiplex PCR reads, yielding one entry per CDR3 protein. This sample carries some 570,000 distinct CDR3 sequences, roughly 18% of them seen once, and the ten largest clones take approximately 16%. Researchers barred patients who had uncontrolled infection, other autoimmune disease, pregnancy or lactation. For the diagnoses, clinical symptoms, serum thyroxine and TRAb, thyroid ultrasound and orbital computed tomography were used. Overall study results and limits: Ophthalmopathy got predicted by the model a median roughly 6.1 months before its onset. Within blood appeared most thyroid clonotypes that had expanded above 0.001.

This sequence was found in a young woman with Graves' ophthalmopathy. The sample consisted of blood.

CDR3 region: CASSQTGTGLVGELFF. CDR3 in DNA: TGTGCCAGCAGCCAAACCGGGACAGGGTTGGTCGGGGAGCTGTTTTTT. The V and J genes are TRBV7-9 and TRBJ2-2, with 9 positions matching TRBD1. From germline, CDR1 is SEHNR and CDR2 FQNEAQ (reference sequence). This CDR3 has 16 residues. Unmatched junction bases numbered 11, after V lost 5 bases and J lost 7 bases.